A selection of T cell receptor beta chains follows, all from one sample in a study of CXCR3-negative and CXCR3-positive naive CD8 T cells. Reanalyzing the 5' RACE reads, TCRdb keeps one entry per CDR3 protein, without DNA. Here the sample table reports tens of thousands of distinct CDR3 sequences. Sequencing used naive CXCR3+ CD8+ T cells from blood. Receptor source: a human donor in good health. Some clones in this sample may be carry-over from other donors' samples. CDR3s include the opening cysteine and the closing phenylalanine or tryptophan.

v_call: TRBV3-1
j_call: TRBJ2-7
cdr3_aa: CASSQDLPGSYEQYF

v_call: TRBV7-9
j_call: TRBJ2-7
cdr3_aa: CASSLGGRQGEYF

v_call: TRBV29-1
j_call: TRBJ1-1
cdr3_aa: CSVQETENTEAFF

v_call: TRBV29-1
j_call: TRBJ2-7
cdr3_aa: CSVVMGPYEQYF

v_call: TRBV7-9
j_call: TRBJ2-5
cdr3_aa: CASSLVDVDDQETQYF

v_call: TRBV10-3
j_call: TRBJ1-2
cdr3_aa: CAISEEGRGRDGYTF

v_call: TRBV7-2
j_call: TRBJ2-5
cdr3_aa: CASSFNSILTVQETQYF

v_call: TRBV7-9
j_call: TRBJ2-2
cdr3_aa: CASSLPGTGELFF

v_call: TRBV27
j_call: TRBJ2-7
cdr3_aa: CASSQGPGTTYEQYF

v_call: TRBV9
j_call: TRBJ2-5
cdr3_aa: CASSAEGQIQETQYF

v_call: TRBV28
j_call: TRBJ1-1
cdr3_aa: CASSFSWGVPAEAFF

v_call: TRBV2
j_call: TRBJ2-1
cdr3_aa: CASIGIIGTGSYNEQFF

v_call: TRBV7-9
j_call: TRBJ1-2
cdr3_aa: CASSMTASYGYTF

v_call: TRBV28
j_call: TRBJ2-7
cdr3_aa: CASTTGGQGYEQYF

v_call: TRBV29-1
j_call: TRBJ2-7
cdr3_aa: CSVDWGTEQYF

v_call: TRBV29-1
j_call: TRBJ2-7
cdr3_aa: CSVAGGRYEQYF

v_call: TRBV12-3/TRBV12-4
j_call: TRBJ2-1
cdr3_aa: CASSRGANIYNEQFF